This record concerns one TCR beta chain sequence. Antigen unknown. This specimen belongs to a study of cytomegalovirus exposure and HLA in healthy donors. J was trimmed by 3 bases and V by 0 bases; bases with no gene match: 7. Germline CDR1 LGHNA, CDR2 YNFKEQ. The CDR3 runs 16 residues. Points from the study as a whole: A later analysis found first-cohort TCR clusters tended to co-occur in the 90 to 150 validation repertoires. While the bulk of TCR sequences proved rare, some public TCRs turned up in many donors. It was reported that the classifier diagnosed cytomegalovirus status with high specificity and sensitivity in both the original and validation cohorts.

While the first cohort had 700 or so subjects, the donors belonged to the separate validation cohort of over a hundred subjects. Generated by immunoSEQ multiplex PCR, the TCRdb table keeps only in-frame clones and is missing some. The top ten hold over 0.95% of the sample, which has some 240,000 clones, about 90% seen once. The origin of this receptor is a woman in her thirties in good health and CMV-seropositive. V and J are TRBV4-2 and TRBJ1-2, with TRBD1 identical over 7 bases. Sequencing was done on a sample of PBMCs. In DNA, the CDR3 is TGTGCCAGCAGCCAAGACCCACGGGACAGCTACTATGGCTACACCTTC. Residues: CASSQDPRDSYYGYTF.